These 14 T cell receptor beta chains were sequenced from one sample in a study of T cells in Graves' hyperthyroidism and ophthalmopathy. TCR beta CDR3 regions were amplified from RNA transcripts. HTBI primers were employed in a first-round RT-PCR of the TCR CDR3. In TCRdb, the multiplex PCR reads were re-called with MiXCR into one record per CDR3 protein. The sample contains roughly 700,000 distinct CDR3 sequences, roughly a third of which appear only once. The sample comprised blood. The receptors come from a woman aged 40 to 50 with Graves' hyperthyroidism.

At least ten counts were recorded for this clonotype. The V and J genes are TRBV11-2 and TRBJ1-1; 12 nucleotides align to TRBD1. Germline V lookup: CDR1 SGHAT, CDR2 FQNNGV. After removal of 8 bases from V and 5 bases from J, the junction contained 9 bases not matched to a gene. This CDR3 is 15 amino acids long. CDR3 DNA sequence: TGTGCCAGCGGGCAAGGGACAGGGGGCAGGACTGAAGCTTTCTTT. Its translation is CASGQGTGGRTEAFF.

This clonotype has more than one count but fewer than ten. V gene TRBV25-1 combines with J gene TRBJ2-3; D possibly uses TRBD1 or TRBD2 (5 bases each). V was pared by 0 bases and J by 4 bases, with 14 bases between. Germline loops: CDR1 MGHDK, CDR2 SYGVNS. The CDR3 is made up of 16 amino acids. CDR3 sequence: CASSEYSRAGADTQYF. CDR3 sequence (DNA): TGTGCCAGCAGTGAATATAGCAGGGCCGGGGCAGATACGCAGTATTTT.

This clonotype was seen a handful of times. This chain connects TRBV7-2 to TRBJ2-2, with 9 bases lining up with TRBD2. V was clipped by 5 bases and J by 4 bases; unmatched bases: 11. The CDR3 spans 17 residues. Germline V gene data show CDR1 as SGHTA and CDR2 as FQGNSA. The CDR3 sequence: CASSPPNGGRGTGELFF. The CDR3 DNA reads TGTGCCAGCAGCCCCCCTAACGGCGGGAGGGGCACCGGGGAGCTGTTTTTT. The entire variable domain, with the rest obtained from reference TRBV7-2 and TRBJ2-2, is as follows: GAGVSQSPSNKVTEKGKDVELRCDPISGHTALYWYRQSLGQGLEFLIYFQGNSAPDKSGLPSDRFSAERTGGSVSTLTIQRTQQEDSAVYLCASSPPNGGRGTGELFFGEGSRLTVL.

Details on this clonotype: The junction differs from germline at one of its ends, possibly a read error. V is TRBV28 and J is TRBJ1-1; a possible D gene is TRBD1 (5 bases). Germline V gene data show CDR1 as MDHEN and CDR2 as SYDVKM. The length of the CDR3 is 12 residues. CDR3 sequence reads: CVSRTQNTEAFF. CDR3 sequence (DNA): TGTGTCAGCAGGACACAGAACACTGAAGCTTTCTTT.

This clonotype was observed a handful of times. J is TRBJ1-1 and V is TRBV5-1; D call uncertain. CDR1 SGHRS and CDR2 YFSETQ come from the germline V gene. V lost 4 bases and J lost 4, with 14 bases in between. The CDR3 is 14 amino acids. The CDR3: CASSPGTEATEAFF. CDR3 coding DNA: TGCGCCAGCAGCCCGGGAACAGAGGCCACTGAAGCTTTCTTT.

V usage is TRBV7-3 and J usage is TRBJ1-2; D ambiguous. The CDR3 covers 13 residues. Trimming cost V 2 bases and J 6 bases, with 10 bases left between them. CDR1 and CDR2 (germline): SGHTA, FQGTGA. The CDR3 DNA reads as TGTGCCAGCAGCTTATGGGGAATTAATGGCTACACCTTC. Translating it yields CASSLWGINGYTF.

This clonotype was observed at least ten times. CDR3 sequence reads: CASSFRGSEAFF. CDR3 DNA sequence: TGTGCCAGCAGCTTCAGGGGGTCTGAAGCTTTCTTT. The genes are TRBV11-2 and TRBJ1-1, with 7 bases matching TRBD1. Trimming at V came to 3 bases and at J to 6 bases, leaving 1 base not matched to a gene. The CDR3 spans 12 residues. Germline assignment: CDR1 SGHAT and CDR2 FQNNGV.

The V gene is TRBV11-2, the J gene TRBJ1-4; D remains ambiguous. CDR1 is SGHAT and CDR2 is FQNNGV in the germline V gene. This CDR3 contains 17 residues. The V end lost 0 bases, the J end lost 0 bases, and 11 bases lay between the germline ends. CDR3 bases: TGTGCCAGCAGCTTAGACATCATCTTTTCAACTAATGAAAAACTGTTTTTT. Its translation is CASSLDIIFSTNEKLFF.

This chain uses TRBV19 with TRBJ2-2; D call uncertain. The V and J ends lost 1 base and 0 bases respectively, with 12 bases between them. The CDR3 has 17 amino acids. The germline V gene encodes CDR1 LNHDA and CDR2 SQIVND (reference sequence). CDR3 DNA: TGTGCCAGTAGTATAGGAGAAAGGGTGGCGAACACCGGGGAGCTGTTTTTT. Translating it yields CASSIGERVANTGELFF.

The chain couples TRBV6-5 to TRBJ2-7; D ambiguous. V lost 6 bases and J lost 3, with 21 bases in between. This CDR3 has 16 amino acids. CDR1 MNHEY and CDR2 SVGAGI come from the germline V gene. The DNA for the CDR3 is TGTGCCAGCAGCCCCCTAGGCTCAACTCCCCACTACGAGCAGTACTTC. This codes for CASSPLGSTPHYEQYF.

In its sample, this clonotype was seen many times. The chain joins TRBV7-9 to TRBJ1-3; D is uncertain. CDR1 SEHNR and CDR2 FQNEAQ come from the germline V gene (reference sequence). V gave up 2 bases and J gave up 1 base, with 9 bases separating them. The CDR3 totals 15 residues. This CDR3 reads CASSLLARSGNTIYF. The CDR3 nucleotides are TGTGCCAGCAGCTTATTAGCCCGATCTGGAAACACCATATATTTT.

About this clonotype: A read error may account for a junction end that differs from germline. The chain links TRBV5-1 to TRBJ2-7; the D gene is possibly TRBD1 (5 bases). Germline lookup yields CDR1 SGHRS and CDR2 YFSETQ. This CDR3 contains 13 residues. This chain's CDR3 is CASSLMDNYGQYF. The CDR3 bases are TGCGCCAGCAGCTTGATGGACAATTACGGGCAGTACTTC.

This clonotype was seen a handful of times. V usage is TRBV4-3 and J usage is TRBJ1-3; D not resolved. The CDR3 totals 16 residues. The germline V and J ends were trimmed by 1 base and 0 bases, with 10 bases remaining between them. In germline, CDR1 is LGHNA, CDR2 YSLEER. CDR3 region: CASSQGSLLSGNTIYF. The CDR3 DNA is TGCGCCAGCAGCCAAGGCAGCTTACTCTCTGGAAACACCATATATTTT.

This clonotype came up a few times. It may be a read error: a sequence one base away is much more abundant. CDR3 DNA: TGTGCCAGTAGTATAGATCTGGAGACAGCTAACTATGGCCACACCTTC. Translation gives CASSIDLETANYGHTF. The rearrangement uses TRBV19 and TRBJ1-2; the D gene is possibly TRBD1 (5 bases). Germline values: CDR1 LNHDA, CDR2 SQIVND (reference sequence). CDR3 length: 16 amino acids.